The 2 T cell receptor beta chains in this list originate from one sample, sequenced in a study of human T cells and chemical hapten exposure. The authors' total RNA extraction used unfractionated whole blood. Using its own MiXCR run on the 5' RACE reads, TCRdb lists one record per CDR3 protein. The sample holds more than 75,000 distinct CDR3 sequences, approximately 15% seen once. These receptors were collected from a female donor in good health.

The rearrangement links TRBV12-3 or TRBV12-4 to TRBJ1-5; the match to TRBD1 covers 8 bases. The CDR3 has 14 residues. V was clipped by 6 bases and J by 6 bases; unmatched bases: 7. In nucleotides, the CDR3 is TGTGCCAGCAGCCGCGGGACAGGCCGTCAGCCCCAGCATTTT. Translating gives CASSRGTGRQPQHF.

This clonotype was observed a few times. This chain uses TRBV12-3 or TRBV12-4 with TRBJ1-3; a weak D match, TRBD1 (5 bases). The CDR3 has 14 amino acids. V was cut by 7 bases and J by 9 bases, with 19 bases left in between. The CDR3 DNA reads TGTGCCAGCACCCTCGGGGCCACCCCCGGCACCATATATTTT. Translated, it gives CASTLGATPGTIYF.